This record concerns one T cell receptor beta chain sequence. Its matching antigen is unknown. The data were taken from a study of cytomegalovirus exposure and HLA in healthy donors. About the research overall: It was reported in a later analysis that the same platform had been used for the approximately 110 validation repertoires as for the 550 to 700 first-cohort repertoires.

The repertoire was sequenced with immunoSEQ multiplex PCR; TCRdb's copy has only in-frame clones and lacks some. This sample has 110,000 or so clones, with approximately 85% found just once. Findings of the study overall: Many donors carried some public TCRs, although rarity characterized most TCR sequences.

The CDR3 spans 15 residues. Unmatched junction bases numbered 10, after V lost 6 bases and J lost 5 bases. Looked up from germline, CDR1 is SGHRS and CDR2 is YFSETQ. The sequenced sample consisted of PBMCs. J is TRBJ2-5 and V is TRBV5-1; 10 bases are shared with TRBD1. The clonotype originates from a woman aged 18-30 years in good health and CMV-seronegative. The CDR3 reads CASTDRQGARETQYF. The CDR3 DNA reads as TGCGCCAGCACCGATAGACAGGGGGCGAGGGAGACCCAGTACTTC.